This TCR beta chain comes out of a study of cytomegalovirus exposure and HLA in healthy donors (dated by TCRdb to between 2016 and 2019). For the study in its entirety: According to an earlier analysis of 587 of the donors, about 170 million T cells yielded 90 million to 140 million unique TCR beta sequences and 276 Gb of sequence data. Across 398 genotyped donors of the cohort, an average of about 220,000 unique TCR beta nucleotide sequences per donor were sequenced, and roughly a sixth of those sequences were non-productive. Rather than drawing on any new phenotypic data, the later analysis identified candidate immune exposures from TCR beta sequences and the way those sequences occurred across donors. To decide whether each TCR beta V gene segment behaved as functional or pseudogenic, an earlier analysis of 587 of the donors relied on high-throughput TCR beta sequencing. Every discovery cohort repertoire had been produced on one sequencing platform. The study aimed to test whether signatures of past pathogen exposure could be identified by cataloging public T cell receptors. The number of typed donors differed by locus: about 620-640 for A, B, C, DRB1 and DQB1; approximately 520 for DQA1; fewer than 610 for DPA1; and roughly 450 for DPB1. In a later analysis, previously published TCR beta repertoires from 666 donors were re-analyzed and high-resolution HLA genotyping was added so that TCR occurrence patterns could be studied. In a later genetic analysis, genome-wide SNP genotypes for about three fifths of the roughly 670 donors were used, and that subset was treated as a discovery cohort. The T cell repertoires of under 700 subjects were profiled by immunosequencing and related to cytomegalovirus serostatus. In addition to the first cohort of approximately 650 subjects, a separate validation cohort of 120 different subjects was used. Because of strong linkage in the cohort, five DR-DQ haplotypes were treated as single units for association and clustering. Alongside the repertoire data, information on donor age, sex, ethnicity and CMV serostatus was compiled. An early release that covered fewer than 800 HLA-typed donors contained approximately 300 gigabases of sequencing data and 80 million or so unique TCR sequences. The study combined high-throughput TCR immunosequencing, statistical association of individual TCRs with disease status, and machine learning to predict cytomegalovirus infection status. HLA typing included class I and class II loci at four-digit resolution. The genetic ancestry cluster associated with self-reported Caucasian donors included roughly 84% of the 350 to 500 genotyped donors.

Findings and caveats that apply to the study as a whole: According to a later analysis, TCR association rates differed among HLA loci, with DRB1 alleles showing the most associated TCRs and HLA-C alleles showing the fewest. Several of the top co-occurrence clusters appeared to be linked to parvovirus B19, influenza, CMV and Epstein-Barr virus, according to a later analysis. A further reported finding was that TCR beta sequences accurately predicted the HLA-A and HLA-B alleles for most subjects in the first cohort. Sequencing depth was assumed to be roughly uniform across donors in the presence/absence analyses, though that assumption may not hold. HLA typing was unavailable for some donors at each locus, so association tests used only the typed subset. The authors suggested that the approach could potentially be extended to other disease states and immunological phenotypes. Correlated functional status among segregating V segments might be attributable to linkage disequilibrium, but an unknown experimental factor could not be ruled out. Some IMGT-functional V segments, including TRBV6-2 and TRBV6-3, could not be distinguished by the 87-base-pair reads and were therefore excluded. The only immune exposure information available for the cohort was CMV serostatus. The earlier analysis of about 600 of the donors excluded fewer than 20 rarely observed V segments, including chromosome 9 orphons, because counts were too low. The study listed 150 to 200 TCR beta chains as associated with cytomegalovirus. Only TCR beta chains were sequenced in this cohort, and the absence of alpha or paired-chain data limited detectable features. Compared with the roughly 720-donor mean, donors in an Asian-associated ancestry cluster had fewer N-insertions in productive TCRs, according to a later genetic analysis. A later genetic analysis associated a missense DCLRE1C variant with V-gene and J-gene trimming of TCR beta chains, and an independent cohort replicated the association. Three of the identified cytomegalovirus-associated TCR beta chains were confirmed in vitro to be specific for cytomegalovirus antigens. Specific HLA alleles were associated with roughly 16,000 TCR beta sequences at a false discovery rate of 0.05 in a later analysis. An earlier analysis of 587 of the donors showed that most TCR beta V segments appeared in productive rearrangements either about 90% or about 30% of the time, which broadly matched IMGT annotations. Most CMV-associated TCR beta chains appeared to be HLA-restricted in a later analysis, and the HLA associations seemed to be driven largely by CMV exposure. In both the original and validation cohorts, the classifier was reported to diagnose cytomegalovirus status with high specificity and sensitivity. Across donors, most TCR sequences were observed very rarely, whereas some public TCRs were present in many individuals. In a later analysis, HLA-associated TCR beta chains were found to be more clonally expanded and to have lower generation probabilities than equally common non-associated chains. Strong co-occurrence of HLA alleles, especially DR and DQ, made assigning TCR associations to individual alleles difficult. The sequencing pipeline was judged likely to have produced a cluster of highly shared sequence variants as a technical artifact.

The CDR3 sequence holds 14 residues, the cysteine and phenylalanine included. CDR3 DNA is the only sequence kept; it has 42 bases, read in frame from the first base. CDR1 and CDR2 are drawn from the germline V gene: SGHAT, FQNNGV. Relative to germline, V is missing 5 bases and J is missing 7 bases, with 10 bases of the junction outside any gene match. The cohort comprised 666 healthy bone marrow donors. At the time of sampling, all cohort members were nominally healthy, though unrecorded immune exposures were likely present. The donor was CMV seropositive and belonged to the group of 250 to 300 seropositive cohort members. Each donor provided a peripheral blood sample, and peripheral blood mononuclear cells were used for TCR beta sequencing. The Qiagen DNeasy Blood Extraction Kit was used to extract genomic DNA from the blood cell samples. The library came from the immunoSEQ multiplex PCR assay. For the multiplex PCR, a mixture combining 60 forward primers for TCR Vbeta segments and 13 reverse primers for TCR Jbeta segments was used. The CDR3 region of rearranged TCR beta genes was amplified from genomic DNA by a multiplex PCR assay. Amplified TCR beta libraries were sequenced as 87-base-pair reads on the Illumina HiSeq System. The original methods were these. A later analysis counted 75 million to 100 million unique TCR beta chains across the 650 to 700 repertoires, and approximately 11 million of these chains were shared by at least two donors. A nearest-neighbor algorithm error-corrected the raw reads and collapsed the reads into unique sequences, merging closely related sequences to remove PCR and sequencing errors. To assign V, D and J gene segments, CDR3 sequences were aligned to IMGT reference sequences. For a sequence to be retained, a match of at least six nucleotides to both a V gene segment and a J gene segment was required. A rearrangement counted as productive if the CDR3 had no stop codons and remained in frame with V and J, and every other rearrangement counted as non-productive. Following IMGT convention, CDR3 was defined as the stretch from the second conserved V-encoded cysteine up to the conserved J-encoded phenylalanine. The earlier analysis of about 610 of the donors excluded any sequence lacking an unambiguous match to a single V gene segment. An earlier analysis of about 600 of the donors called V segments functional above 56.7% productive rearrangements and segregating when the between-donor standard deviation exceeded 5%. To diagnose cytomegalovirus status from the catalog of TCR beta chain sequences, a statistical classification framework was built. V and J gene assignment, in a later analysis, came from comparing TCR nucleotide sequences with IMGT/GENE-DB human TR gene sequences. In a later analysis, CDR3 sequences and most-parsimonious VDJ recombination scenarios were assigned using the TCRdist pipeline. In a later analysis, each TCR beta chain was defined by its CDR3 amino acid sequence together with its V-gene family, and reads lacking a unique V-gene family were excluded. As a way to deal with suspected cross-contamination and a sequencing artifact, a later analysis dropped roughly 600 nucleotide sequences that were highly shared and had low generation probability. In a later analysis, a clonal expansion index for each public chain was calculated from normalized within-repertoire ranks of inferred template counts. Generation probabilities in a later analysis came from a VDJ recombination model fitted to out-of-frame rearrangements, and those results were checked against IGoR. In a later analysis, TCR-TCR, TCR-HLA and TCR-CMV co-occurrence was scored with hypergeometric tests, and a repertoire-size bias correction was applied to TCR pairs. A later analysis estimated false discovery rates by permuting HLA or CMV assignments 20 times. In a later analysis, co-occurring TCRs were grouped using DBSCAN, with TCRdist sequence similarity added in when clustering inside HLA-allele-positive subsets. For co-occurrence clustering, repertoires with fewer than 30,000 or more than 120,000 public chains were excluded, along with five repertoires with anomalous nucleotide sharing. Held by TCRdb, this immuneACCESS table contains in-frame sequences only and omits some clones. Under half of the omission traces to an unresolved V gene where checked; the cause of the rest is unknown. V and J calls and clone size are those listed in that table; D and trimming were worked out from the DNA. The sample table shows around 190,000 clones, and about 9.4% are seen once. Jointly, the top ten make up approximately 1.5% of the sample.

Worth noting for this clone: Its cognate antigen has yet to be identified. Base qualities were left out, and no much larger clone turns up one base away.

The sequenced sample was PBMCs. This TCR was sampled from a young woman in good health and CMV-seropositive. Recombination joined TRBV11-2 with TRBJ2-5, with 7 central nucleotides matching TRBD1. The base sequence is TGTGCCAGCAGCCAAACGACAGGGAGCGGGACCCAGTACTTC. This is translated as CASSQTTGSGTQYF.